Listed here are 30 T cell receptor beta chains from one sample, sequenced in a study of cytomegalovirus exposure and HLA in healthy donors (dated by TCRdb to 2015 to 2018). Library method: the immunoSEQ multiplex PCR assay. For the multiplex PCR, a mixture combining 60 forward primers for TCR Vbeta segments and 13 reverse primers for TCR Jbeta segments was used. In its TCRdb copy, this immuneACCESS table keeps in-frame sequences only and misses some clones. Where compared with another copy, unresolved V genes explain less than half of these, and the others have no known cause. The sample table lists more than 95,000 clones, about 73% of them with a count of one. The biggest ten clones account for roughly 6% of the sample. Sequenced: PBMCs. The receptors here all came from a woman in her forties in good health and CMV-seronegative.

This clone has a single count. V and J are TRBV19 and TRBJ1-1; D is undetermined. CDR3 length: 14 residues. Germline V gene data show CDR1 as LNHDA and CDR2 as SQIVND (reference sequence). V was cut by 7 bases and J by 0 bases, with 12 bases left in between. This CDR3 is CASNGGRMNTEAFF. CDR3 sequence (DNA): TGTGCCAGTAACGGAGGGAGGATGAACACTGAAGCTTTCTTT.

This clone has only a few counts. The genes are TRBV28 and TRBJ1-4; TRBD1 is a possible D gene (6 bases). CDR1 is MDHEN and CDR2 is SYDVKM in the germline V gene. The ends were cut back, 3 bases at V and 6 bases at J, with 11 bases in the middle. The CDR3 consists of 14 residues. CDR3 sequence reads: CASSLGGQYEKLFF. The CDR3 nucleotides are TGTGCCAGCAGTTTGGGTGGACAGTATGAAAAACTGTTTTTT. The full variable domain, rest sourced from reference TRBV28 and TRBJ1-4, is DVKVTQSSRYLVKRTGEKVFLECVQDMDHENMFWYRQDPGLGLRLIYFSYDVKMKEKGDIPEGYSVSREKKERFSLILESASTNQTSMYLCASSLGGQYEKLFFGSGTQLSVL.

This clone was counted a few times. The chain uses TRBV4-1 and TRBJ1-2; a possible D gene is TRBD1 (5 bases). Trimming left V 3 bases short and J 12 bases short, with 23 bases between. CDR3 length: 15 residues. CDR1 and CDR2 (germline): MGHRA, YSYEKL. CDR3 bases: TGCGCCAGCAGCCAGGAGGCAGGGTACTTAAGCGGGAACACCTTC. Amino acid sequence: CASSQEAGYLSGNTF.

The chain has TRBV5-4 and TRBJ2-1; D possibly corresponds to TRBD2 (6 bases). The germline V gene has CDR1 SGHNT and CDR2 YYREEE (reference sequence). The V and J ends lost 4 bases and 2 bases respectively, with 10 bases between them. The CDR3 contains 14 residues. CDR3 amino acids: CASSGRETYNEQFF. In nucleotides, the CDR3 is TGTGCCAGCAGCGGGCGGGAAACCTACAATGAGCAGTTCTTC.

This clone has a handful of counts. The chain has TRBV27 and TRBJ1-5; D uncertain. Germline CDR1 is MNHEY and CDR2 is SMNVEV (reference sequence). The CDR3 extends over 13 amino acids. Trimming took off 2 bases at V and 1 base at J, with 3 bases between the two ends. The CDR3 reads CASSLQSNQPQHF. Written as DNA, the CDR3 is TGTGCCAGCAGTTTACAGAGCAATCAGCCCCAGCATTTT.

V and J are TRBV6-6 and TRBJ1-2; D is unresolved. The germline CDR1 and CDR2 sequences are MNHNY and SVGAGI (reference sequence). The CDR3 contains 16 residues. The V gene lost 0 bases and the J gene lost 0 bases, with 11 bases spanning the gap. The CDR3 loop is CASSYSTGGANYGYTF. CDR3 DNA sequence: TGTGCCAGCAGTTACTCGACGGGCGGGGCTAACTATGGCTACACCTTC.

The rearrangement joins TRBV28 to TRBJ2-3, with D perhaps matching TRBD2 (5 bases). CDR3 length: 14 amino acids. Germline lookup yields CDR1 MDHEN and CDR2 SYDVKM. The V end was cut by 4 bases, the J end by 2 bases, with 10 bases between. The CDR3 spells CASSSRTPTDTQYF. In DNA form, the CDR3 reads TGTGCCAGCAGTTCGCGGACTCCCACAGATACGCAGTATTTT.

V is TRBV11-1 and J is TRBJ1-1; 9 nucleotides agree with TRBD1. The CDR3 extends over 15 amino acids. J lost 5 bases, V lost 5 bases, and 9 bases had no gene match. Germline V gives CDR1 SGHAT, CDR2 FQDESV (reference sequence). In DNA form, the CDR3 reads TGTGCCAGCAGCCCCAGGACAGGGGAAGGGACTGAAGCTTTCTTT. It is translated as CASSPRTGEGTEAFF.

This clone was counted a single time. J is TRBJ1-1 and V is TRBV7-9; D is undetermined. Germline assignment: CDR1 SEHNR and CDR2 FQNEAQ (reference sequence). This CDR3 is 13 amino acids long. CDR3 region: CSINRYGNTEAFF. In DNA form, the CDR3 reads TGTTCCATCAACAGATATGGAAACACTGAAGCTTTCTTT. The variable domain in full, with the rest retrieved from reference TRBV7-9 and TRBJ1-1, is DTGVSQNPRHKITKRGQNVTFRCDPISEHNRLYWYRQTLGQGPEFLTYFQNEAQLEKSRLLSDRFSAERPKGSFSTLEIQRTEQGDSAMYLCSINRYGNTEAFFGQGTRLTVV.

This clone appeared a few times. CDR3 in DNA: TGTGCCAGCAGTTTTAAATATGGCTACACCTTC. It codes for CASSFKYGYTF. The V gene is TRBV28, the J gene TRBJ1-2; D not certain. The germline V gene encodes CDR1 MDHEN and CDR2 SYDVKM. CDR3 length: 11 residues. Trimming removed 3 bases from V and 5 bases from J, with 4 bases in between.

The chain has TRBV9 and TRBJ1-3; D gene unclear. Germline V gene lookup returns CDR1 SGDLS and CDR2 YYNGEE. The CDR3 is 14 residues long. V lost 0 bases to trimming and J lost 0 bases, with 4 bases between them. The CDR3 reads CASSVDTSGNTIYF. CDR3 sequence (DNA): TGTGCCAGCAGCGTAGACACCTCTGGAAACACCATATATTTT.

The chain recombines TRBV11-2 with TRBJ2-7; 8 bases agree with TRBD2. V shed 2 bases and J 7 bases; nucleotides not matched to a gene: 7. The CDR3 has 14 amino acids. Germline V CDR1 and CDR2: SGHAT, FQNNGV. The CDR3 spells CASSLPSGSGEQYF. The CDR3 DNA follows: TGTGCCAGCAGCTTACCGAGCGGGAGTGGGGAGCAGTACTTC.

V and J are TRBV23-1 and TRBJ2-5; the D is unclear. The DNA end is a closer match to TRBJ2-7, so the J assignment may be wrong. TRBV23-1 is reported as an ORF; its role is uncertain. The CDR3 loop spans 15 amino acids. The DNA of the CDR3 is TGCGCCAGCAGTCCGTGGAGCTTGGACTCCTACGAGCAGTACTTC. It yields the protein CASSPWSLDSYEQYF.

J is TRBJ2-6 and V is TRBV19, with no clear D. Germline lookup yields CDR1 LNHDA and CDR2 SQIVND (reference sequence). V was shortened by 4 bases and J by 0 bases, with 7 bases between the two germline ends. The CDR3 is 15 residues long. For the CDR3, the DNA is TGTGCCAGTAGTAGATGGAGCTCTGGGGCCAACGTCCTGACTTTC. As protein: CASSRWSSGANVLTF.

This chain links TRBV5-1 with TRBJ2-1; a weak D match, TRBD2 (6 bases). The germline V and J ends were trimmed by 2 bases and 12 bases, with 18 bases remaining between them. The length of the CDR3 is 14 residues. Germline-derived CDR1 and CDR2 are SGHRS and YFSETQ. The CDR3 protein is CASSFGEEPRRQFF. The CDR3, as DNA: TGCGCCAGCAGCTTCGGGGAGGAGCCACGTCGGCAGTTCTTC.

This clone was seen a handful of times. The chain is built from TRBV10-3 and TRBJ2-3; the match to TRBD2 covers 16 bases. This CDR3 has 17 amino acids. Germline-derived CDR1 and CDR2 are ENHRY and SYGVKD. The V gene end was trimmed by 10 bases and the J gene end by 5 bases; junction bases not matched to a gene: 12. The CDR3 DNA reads TGTGCCACAGCCCCGGGACTAGCGGGAGGGCATAGAGATACGCAGTATTTT. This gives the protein CATAPGLAGGHRDTQYF.

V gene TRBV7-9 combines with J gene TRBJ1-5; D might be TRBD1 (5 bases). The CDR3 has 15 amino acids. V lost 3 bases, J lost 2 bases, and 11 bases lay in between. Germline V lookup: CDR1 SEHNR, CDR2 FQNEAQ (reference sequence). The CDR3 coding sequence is TGTGCCAGCAGCTTGGGGCCCGAGGGCAATCAGCCCCAGCATTTT. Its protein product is CASSLGPEGNQPQHF.

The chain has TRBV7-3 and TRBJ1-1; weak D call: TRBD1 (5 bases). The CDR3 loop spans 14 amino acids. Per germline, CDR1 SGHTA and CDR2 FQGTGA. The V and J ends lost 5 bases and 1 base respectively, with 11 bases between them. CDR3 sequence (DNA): TGTGCCAGCAGCCCACAGGACGGGAACACTGAAGCTTTCTTT. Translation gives CASSPQDGNTEAFF. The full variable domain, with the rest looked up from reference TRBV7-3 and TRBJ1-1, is GAGVSQTPSNKVTEKGKYVELRCDPISGHTALYWYRQSLGQGPEFLIYFQGTGAADDSGLPNDRFFAVRPEGSVSTLKIQRTERGDSAVYLCASSPQDGNTEAFFGQGTRLTVV.

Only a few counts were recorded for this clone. The CDR3 nucleotides read TGTGCCAGCAGCTTAGCGTCGAACAACCCAGATACGCAGTATTTT. It is translated as CASSLASNNPDTQYF. The chain carries TRBV7-2 and TRBJ2-3; the D is unclear. This CDR3 contains 15 residues. Trimming took 0 bases from V and 4 from J, leaving 11 bases between them. Germline V CDR1 and CDR2: SGHTA, FQGNSA.

CDR3 nucleotide sequence: TGTGCCAGCAGCCTTAGGCGGACTAGCGGGGGGAGCACAGATACGCAGTATTTT. Protein sequence: CASSLRRTSGGSTDTQYF. The chain employs TRBV7-9 and TRBJ2-3; 14 positions agree with TRBD2. The V segment lost 5 bases and the J segment 0 bases; nucleotides outside the gene matches: 7. Looked up from germline, CDR1 is SEHNR and CDR2 is FQNEAQ (reference sequence). This CDR3 is 18 amino acids long. Full variable domain (outside the CDR3, taken from reference TRBV7-9 and TRBJ2-3): DTGVSQNPRHKITKRGQNVTFRCDPISEHNRLYWYRQTLGQGPEFLTYFQNEAQLEKSRLLSDRFSAERPKGSFSTLEIQRTEQGDSAMYLCASSLRRTSGGSTDTQYFGPGTRLTVL.

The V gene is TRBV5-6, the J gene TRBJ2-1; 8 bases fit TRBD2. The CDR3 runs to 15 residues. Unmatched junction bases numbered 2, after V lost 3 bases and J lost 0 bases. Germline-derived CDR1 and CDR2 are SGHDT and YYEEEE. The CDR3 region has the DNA TGTGCCAGCAGCTCCGGGACTAGCTCCTACAATGAGCAGTTCTTC. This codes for CASSSGTSSYNEQFF.

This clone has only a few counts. The CDR3 region is CASSFLGTSAYEQYF. CDR3 nucleotides: TGCGCCAGCAGCTTCCTCGGGACTAGCGCCTACGAGCAGTACTTC. The chain uses TRBV5-1 and TRBJ2-7; 10 nucleotides agree with TRBD2. V lost 2 bases, J lost 2 bases, and 4 bases stayed unmatched. The CDR3 has 15 residues. CDR1 SGHRS and CDR2 YFSETQ come from the germline V gene.

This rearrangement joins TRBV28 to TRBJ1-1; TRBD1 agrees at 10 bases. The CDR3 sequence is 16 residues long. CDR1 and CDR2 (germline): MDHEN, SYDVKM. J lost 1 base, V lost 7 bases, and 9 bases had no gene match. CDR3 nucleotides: TGTGCCAGCAACAACCGACAGGGGGCGAGGAACACTGAAGCTTTCTTT. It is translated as CASNNRQGARNTEAFF. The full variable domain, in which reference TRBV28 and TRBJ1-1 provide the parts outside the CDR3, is DVKVTQSSRYLVKRTGEKVFLECVQDMDHENMFWYRQDPGLGLRLIYFSYDVKMKEKGDIPEGYSVSREKKERFSLILESASTNQTSMYLCASNNRQGARNTEAFFGQGTRLTVV.

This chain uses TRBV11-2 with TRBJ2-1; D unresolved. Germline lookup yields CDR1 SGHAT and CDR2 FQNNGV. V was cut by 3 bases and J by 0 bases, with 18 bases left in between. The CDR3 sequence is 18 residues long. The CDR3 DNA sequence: TGTGCCAGCAGCTTTTTTCGGGTAGGCGGAAGCTCCTACAATGAGCAGTTCTTC. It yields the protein CASSFFRVGGSSYNEQFF.

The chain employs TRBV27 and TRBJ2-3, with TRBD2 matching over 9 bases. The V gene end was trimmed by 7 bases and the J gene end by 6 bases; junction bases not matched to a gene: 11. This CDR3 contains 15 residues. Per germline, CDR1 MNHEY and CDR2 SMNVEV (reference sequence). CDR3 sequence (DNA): TGTGCCAGCACTAGAATAGCGGGAGTAGTGGATACGCAGTATTTT. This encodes CASTRIAGVVDTQYF.

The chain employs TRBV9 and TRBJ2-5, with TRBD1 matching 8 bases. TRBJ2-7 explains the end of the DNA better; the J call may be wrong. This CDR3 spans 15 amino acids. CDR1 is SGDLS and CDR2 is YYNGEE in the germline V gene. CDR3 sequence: CASSVDGQGINEQYF. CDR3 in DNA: TGTGCCAGCAGCGTAGACGGACAGGGAATAAACGAGCAGTACTTC.

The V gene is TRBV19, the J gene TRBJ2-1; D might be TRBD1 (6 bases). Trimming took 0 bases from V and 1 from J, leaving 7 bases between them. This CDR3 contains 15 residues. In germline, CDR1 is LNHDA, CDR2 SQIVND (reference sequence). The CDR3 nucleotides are TGTGCCAGTAGTATAGAGGGGGCATCCTACAATGAGCAGTTCTTC. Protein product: CASSIEGASYNEQFF. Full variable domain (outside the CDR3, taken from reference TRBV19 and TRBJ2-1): DGGITQSPKYLFRKEGQNVTLSCEQNLNHDAMYWYRQDPGQGLRLIYYSQIVNDFQKGDIAEGYSVSREKKESFPLTVTSAQKNPTAFYLCASSIEGASYNEQFFGPGTRLTVL.

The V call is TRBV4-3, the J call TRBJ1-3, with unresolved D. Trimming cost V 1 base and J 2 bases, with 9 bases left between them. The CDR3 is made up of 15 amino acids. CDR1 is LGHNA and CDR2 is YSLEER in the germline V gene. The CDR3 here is CASSQVHRTGNTIYF. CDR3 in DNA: TGCGCCAGCAGCCAAGTGCACAGAACTGGAAACACCATATATTTT.

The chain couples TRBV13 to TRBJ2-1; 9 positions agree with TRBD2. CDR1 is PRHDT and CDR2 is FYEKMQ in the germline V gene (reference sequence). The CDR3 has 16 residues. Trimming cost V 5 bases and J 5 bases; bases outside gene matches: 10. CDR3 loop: CASSVYSGSGNNEQFF. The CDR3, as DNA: TGTGCCAGCAGCGTGTATAGCGGGAGTGGGAACAATGAGCAGTTCTTC.

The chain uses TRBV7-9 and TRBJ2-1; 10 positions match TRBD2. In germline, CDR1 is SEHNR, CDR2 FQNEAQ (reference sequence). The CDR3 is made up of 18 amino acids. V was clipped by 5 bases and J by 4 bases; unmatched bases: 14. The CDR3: CASSDGRISGRGYNEQFF. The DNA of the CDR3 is TGTGCCAGCAGCGATGGACGGATCAGCGGGAGGGGATACAATGAGCAGTTCTTC.